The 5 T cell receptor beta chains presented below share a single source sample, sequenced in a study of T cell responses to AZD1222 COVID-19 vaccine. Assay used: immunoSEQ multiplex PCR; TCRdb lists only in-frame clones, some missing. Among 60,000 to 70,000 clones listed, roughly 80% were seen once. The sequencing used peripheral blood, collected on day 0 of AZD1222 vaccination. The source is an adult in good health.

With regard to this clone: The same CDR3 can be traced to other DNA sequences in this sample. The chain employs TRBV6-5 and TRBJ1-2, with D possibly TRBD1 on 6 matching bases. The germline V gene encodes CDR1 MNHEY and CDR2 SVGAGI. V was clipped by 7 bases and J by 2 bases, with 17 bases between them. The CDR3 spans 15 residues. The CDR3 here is CASIPRRGINYGYTF. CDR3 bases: TGTGCCAGCATTCCACGCAGGGGAATCAACTATGGCTACACCTTC.

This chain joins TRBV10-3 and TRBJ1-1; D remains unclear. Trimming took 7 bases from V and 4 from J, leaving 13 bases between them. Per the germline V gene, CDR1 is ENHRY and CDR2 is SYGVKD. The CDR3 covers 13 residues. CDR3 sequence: CAITDINPTEAFF. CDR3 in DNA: TGTGCCATCACTGACATTAACCCCACTGAAGCTTTCTTT.

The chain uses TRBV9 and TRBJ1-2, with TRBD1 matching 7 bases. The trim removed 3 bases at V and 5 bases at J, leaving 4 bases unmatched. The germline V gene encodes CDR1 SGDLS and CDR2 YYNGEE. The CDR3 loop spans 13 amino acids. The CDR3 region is CASSEGAEYGYTF. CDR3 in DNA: TGTGCCAGCAGCGAGGGGGCCGAATATGGCTACACCTTC. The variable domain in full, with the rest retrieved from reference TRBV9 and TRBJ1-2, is DSGVTQTPKHLITATGQRVTLRCSPRSGDLSVYWYQQSLDQGLQFLIQYYNGEERAKGNILERFSAQQFPDLHSELNLSSLELGDSALYFCASSEGAEYGYTFGSGTRLTVV.

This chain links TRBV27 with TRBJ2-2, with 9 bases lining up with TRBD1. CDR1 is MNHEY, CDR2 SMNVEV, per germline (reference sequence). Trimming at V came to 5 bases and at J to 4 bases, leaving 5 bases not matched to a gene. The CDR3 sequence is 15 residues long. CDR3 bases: TGTGCCAGCAGTAGACAGGGGGTCGGCACCGGGGAGCTGTTTTTT. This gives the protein CASSRQGVGTGELFF.

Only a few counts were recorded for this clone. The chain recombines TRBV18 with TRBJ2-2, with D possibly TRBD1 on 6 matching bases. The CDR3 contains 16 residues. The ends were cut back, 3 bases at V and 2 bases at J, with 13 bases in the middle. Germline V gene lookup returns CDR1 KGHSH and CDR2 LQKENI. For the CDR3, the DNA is TGTGCCAGCTCACCGGACAGACGAACAAACACCGGGGAGCTGTTTTTT. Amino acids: CASSPDRRTNTGELFF.